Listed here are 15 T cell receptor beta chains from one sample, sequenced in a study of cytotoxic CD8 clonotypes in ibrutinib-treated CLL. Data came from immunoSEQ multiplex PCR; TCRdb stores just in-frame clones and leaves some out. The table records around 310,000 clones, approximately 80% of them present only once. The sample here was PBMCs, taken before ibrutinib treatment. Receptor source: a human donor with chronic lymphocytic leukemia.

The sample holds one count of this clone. The CDR3 region has the DNA TGCAGCGTTGGACGTGGGGGCGATGAGCAGTTCTTC. Protein sequence: CSVGRGGDEQFF. The chain recombines TRBV29-1 with TRBJ2-1; tentative D call: TRBD1 (6 bases). Trimming stripped 4 bases from V and 8 bases from J, with 12 bases between. The CDR3 is made up of 12 amino acids. Germline CDR1 reads SQVTM; CDR2 reads ANQGSEA.

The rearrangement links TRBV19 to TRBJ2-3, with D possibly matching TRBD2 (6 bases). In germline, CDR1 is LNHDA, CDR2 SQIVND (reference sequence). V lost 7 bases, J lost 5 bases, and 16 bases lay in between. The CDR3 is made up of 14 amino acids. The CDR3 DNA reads TGTGCCAGTAACCCGGGACTTTTGCAAGATACGCAGTATTTT. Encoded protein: CASNPGLLQDTQYF. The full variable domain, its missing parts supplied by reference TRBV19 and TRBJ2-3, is DGGITQSPKYLFRKEGQNVTLSCEQNLNHDAMYWYRQDPGQGLRLIYYSQIVNDFQKGDIAEGYSVSREKKESFPLTVTSAQKNPTAFYLCASNPGLLQDTQYFGPGTRLTVL.

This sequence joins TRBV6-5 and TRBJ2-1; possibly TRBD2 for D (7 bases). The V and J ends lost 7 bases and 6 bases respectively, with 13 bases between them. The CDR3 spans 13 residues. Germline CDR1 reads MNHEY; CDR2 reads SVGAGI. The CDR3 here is CASTRGAGNEQFF. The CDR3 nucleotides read TGTGCCAGCACCCGGGGGGCGGGCAATGAGCAGTTCTTC.

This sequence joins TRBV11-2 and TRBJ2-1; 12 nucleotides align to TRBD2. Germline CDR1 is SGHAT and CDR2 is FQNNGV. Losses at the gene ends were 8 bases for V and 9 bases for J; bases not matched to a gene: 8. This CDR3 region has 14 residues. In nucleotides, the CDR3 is TGTGCCAGCCAGAGACTAGCGGGAGTCAGTGAGCAGTTCTTC. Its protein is CASQRLAGVSEQFF.

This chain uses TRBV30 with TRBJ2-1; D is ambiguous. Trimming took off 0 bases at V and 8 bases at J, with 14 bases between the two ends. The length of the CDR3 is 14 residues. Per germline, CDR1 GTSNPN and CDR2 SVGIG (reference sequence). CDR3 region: CAWSVISTADEQFF. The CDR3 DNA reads TGTGCCTGGAGTGTTATCTCGACCGCCGATGAGCAGTTCTTC.

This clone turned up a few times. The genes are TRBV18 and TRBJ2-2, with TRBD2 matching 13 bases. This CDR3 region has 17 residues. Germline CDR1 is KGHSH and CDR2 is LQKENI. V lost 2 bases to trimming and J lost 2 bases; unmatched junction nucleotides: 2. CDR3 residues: CASSPRLAGGNTGELFF. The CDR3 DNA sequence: TGTGCCAGCTCACCAAGACTAGCGGGAGGAAACACCGGGGAGCTGTTTTTT.

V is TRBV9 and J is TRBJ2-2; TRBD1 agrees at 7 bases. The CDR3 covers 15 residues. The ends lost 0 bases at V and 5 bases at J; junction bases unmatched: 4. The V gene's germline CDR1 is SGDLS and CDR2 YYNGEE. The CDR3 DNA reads TGTGCCAGCAGCGTAGGGGCAGGGGGAACCGGGGAGCTGTTTTTT. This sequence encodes CASSVGAGGTGELFF.

The CDR3 nucleotides are TGTGCCAGCAGCTTAATACAGGGAACCACTGAAGCTTTCTTT. Its protein product is CASSLIQGTTEAFF. This chain connects TRBV2 to TRBJ1-1; perhaps TRBD1 as D (6 bases). This CDR3 is built from 14 residues. Per germline, CDR1 SNHLY and CDR2 FYNNEI. V was clipped by 6 bases and J by 4 bases, with 15 bases between them.

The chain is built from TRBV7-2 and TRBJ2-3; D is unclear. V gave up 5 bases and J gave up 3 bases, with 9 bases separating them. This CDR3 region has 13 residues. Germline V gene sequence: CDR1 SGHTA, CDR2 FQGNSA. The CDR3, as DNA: TGTGCCAGCAGCGATAGCATTACAGATACGCAGTATTTT. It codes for CASSDSITDTQYF.

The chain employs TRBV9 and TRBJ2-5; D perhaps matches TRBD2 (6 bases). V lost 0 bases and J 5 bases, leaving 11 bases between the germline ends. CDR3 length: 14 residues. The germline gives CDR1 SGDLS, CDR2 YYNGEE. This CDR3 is CASSVEVGRETQYF. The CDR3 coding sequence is TGTGCCAGCAGCGTAGAGGTGGGGAGGGAGACCCAGTACTTC. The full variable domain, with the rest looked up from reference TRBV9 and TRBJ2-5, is DSGVTQTPKHLITATGQRVTLRCSPRSGDLSVYWYQQSLDQGLQFLIQYYNGEERAKGNILERFSAQQFPDLHSELNLSSLELGDSALYFCASSVEVGRETQYFGPGTRLLVL.

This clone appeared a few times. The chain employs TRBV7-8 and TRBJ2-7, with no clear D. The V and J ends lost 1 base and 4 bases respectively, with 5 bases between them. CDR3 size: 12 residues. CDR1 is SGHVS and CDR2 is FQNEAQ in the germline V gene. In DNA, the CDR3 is TGTGCCAGCAGCTTAGTCGGGTACGAGCAGTACTTC. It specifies CASSLVGYEQYF.

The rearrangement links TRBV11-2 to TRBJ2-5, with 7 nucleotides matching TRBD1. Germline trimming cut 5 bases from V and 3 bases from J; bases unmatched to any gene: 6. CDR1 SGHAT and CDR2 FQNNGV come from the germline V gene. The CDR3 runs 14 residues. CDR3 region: CASSPQGVKETQYF. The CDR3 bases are TGTGCCAGCAGCCCTCAGGGGGTAAAAGAGACCCAGTACTTC.

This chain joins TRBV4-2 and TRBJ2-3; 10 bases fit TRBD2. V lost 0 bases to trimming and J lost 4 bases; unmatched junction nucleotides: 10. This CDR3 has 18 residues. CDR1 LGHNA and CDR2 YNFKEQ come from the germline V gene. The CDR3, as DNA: TGTGCCAGCAGCCAAGACAGCCTAGCGGGAGCAGGAGCAGATACGCAGTATTTT. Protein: CASSQDSLAGAGADTQYF.

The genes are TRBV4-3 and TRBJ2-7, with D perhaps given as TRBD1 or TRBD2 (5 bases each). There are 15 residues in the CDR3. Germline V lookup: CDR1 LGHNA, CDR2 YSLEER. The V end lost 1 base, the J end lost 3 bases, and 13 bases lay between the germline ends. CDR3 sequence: CASSQVIGAGYEQYF. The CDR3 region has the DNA TGCGCCAGCAGCCAAGTAATTGGGGCGGGCTACGAGCAGTACTTC.

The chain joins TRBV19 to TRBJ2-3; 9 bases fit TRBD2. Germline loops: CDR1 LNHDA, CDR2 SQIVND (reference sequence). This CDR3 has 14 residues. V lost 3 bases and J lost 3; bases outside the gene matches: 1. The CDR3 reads CASSISGRTDTQYF. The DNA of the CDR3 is TGTGCCAGTAGTATTAGCGGGAGAACAGATACGCAGTATTTT.